The 21 T cell receptor beta chains below come from one sample, sequenced in a study of shared clonotypes between healthy human individuals. This table comes from immunoSEQ multiplex PCR, and its TCRdb copy is limited to in-frame clones, with some not included. The sample lists about 2 million clones; roughly 94% were seen once. Material: naive CD4+ T cells sorted from blood. As to subset: CD45RA+ positively selected. The receptors were gathered from a young man in good health.

In nucleotides, the CDR3 is TGTGCCAGTAGGATTCCGACAGGGCTTGGGAACACTGAAGCTTTCTTT. This translates into CASRIPTGLGNTEAFF. The V gene is TRBV19, the J gene TRBJ1-1, with TRBD1 matching 7 bases. The length of the CDR3 is 16 residues. Germline values: CDR1 LNHDA, CDR2 SQIVND (reference sequence). J lost 1 base, V lost 6 bases, and 11 bases had no gene match.

This rearrangement joins TRBV10-3 to TRBJ2-4; D gene ambiguous. The CDR3 runs 16 residues. V gave up 0 bases and J gave up 1 base, with 10 bases separating them. Looked up from germline, CDR1 is ENHRY and CDR2 is SYGVKD. The CDR3 nucleotides read TGTGCCATCAGTGAGTCGTTCGAATTGGCCAAAAACATTCAGTACTTC. Protein product: CAISESFELAKNIQYF.

The J gene is TRBJ2-5, the V gene TRBV30, with 14 nucleotides matching TRBD2. Trimming cost V 2 bases and J 2 bases; bases outside gene matches: 7. Per the germline V gene, CDR1 is GTSNPN and CDR2 is SVGIG (reference sequence). The CDR3 spans 17 residues. As DNA, the CDR3 is TGTGCCTGGAGTACAATCCGGACTAGCGGGGGGCAAGAGACCCAGTACTTC. It is translated as CAWSTIRTSGGQETQYF.

The chain employs TRBV7-9 and TRBJ2-6; no clear D gene. Trimming removed 3 bases at V and 0 bases at J, with 15 bases between. This CDR3 contains 18 residues. Germline CDR1 reads SEHNR; CDR2 reads FQNEAQ (reference sequence). The CDR3: CASSLSRQASSGANVLTF. CDR3 nucleotide sequence: TGTGCCAGCAGCTTGAGTCGCCAGGCCAGCTCTGGGGCCAACGTCCTGACTTTC.

The J gene is TRBJ1-5, the V gene TRBV5-4, with a tentative D call TRBD1 (6 bases). Per germline, CDR1 SGHNT and CDR2 YYREEE (reference sequence). CDR3 size: 17 residues. With 10 bases removed from V and 0 bases from J, the gap between germline ends came to 23 bases. CDR3 DNA: TGTGCCCAAATCGGAGGGGGGCGGGGCGATAGCAATCAGCCCCAGCATTTT. This codes for CAQIGGGRGDSNQPQHF.

The V gene is TRBV28, the J gene TRBJ2-1, with a weak D call TRBD2 (5 bases). The CDR3 totals 13 residues. In germline, CDR1 is MDHEN, CDR2 SYDVKM. V was pared by 5 bases and J by 6 bases, with 11 bases between. The DNA for the CDR3 is TGTGCCAGCAGTATCGGGGAAGGCAATGAGCAGTTCTTC. Its protein is CASSIGEGNEQFF.

The rearrangement links TRBV19 to TRBJ1-2; D unclear. Between the trimmed V and J ends, which lost 1 base and 8 bases, there was a span of 17 bases. This CDR3 is built from 15 residues. Germline CDR1 and CDR2: LNHDA and SQIVND (reference sequence). The DNA of the CDR3 is TGTGCCAGTAGTATAGGCCGGACTGCCGGGAGAGGCTACACCTTC. It codes for CASSIGRTAGRGYTF. Filled out from reference TRBV19 and TRBJ1-2, the complete variable domain reads DGGITQSPKYLFRKEGQNVTLSCEQNLNHDAMYWYRQDPGQGLRLIYYSQIVNDFQKGDIAEGYSVSREKKESFPLTVTSAQKNPTAFYLCASSIGRTAGRGYTFGSGTRLTVV.

This chain links TRBV10-3 with TRBJ2-1, with 7 bases identical to TRBD2. V gave up 3 bases and J gave up 5 bases; unmatched junction bases: 7. Germline CDR1 and CDR2: ENHRY and SYGVKD. There are 15 residues in the CDR3. CDR3 nucleotides: TGTGCCATCAGTGACTGGGGGGGGGAAAACAATGAGCAGTTCTTC. Translated, it gives CAISDWGGENNEQFF.

The rearrangement joins TRBV15 to TRBJ2-5, with D hard to call. V lost 0 bases to trimming and J lost 5 bases, with 10 bases between them. Germline-derived CDR1 and CDR2 are LNHNV and YYDKDF (reference sequence). CDR3 length: 14 amino acids. CDR3 DNA sequence: TGTGCCACCAGCAGAGATTCAGGAAAGGAGACCCAGTACTTC. This sequence encodes CATSRDSGKETQYF.

The chain has TRBV6-5 and TRBJ1-1, with 12 bases identical to TRBD1. V was pared by 8 bases and J by 6 bases, with 10 bases of the junction left unmatched. The germline V gene has CDR1 MNHEY and CDR2 SVGAGI. The CDR3 is made up of 15 amino acids. The CDR3 nucleotides read TGTGCCAGCTCTCCCGGGGACAGGGGGCCCTCTGAAGCTTTCTTT. It yields the protein CASSPGDRGPSEAFF.

The genes are TRBV11-2 and TRBJ2-7; D is perhaps TRBD2 (6 bases). CDR1 and CDR2 from the germline V gene are SGHAT and FQNNGV. V lost 3 bases, J lost 9 bases, and 15 bases lay in between. CDR3 length: 13 residues. CDR3 in amino acids: CASSFPGSGVQYF. As DNA, the CDR3 is TGTGCCAGCAGCTTCCCAGGGTCGGGGGTGCAGTACTTC.

The chain couples TRBV19 to TRBJ2-7, with 9 bases aligning to TRBD1. The germline CDR1 and CDR2 sequences are LNHDA and SQIVND (reference sequence). With V trimmed by 4 bases and J by 4 bases, 5 bases remained unmatched. The CDR3 is 14 residues long. The chain's CDR3 is CASSRGQGEYEQYF. The CDR3 bases are TGTGCCAGTAGTAGGGGACAGGGTGAGTACGAGCAGTACTTC. The full variable domain, with the rest looked up from reference TRBV19 and TRBJ2-7, is DGGITQSPKYLFRKEGQNVTLSCEQNLNHDAMYWYRQDPGQGLRLIYYSQIVNDFQKGDIAEGYSVSREKKESFPLTVTSAQKNPTAFYLCASSRGQGEYEQYFGPGTRLTVT.

CDR3 sequence reads: CASSLGPGTNTGELFF. The CDR3 DNA reads TGTGCCAGCAGCTTGGGGCCCGGGACGAACACCGGGGAGCTGTTTTTT. V gene TRBV5-6 combines with J gene TRBJ2-2; TRBD2 might be the D (5 bases). The CDR3 totals 16 residues. The V end was cut by 0 bases, the J end by 0 bases, with 9 bases between. From germline, CDR1 is SGHDT and CDR2 YYEEEE.

The rearrangement links TRBV15 to TRBJ2-7; 7 nucleotides align to TRBD1. Trimming removed 9 bases from V and 2 bases from J; junction bases left unmatched: 7. The CDR3 has 13 amino acids. Germline lookup yields CDR1 LNHNV and CDR2 YYDKDF (reference sequence). In DNA form, the CDR3 reads TGTGCCACAGGCGGGCAGGGGGCCTACGAGCAGTACTTC. It yields the protein CATGGQGAYEQYF.

The V gene is TRBV7-2, the J gene TRBJ1-2, with 7 bases lining up with TRBD1. V lost 5 bases, J lost 7 bases, and 10 bases stayed unmatched. This CDR3 contains 14 residues. CDR1 is SGHTA, CDR2 FQGNSA, per germline. In DNA form, the CDR3 reads TGTGCCAGCAGCCCGACAGGGTCGGAGGGTGGCTACACCTTC. It codes for CASSPTGSEGGYTF.

A note on this clone: A much larger clone differs by one base, so this may be a read error. The chain recombines TRBV4-1 with TRBJ1-6; D is uncertain. Trimming stripped 5 bases from V and 6 bases from J, with 20 bases between. CDR3 size: 17 residues. The germline CDR1 and CDR2 sequences are MGHRA and YSYEKL. This chain's CDR3 is CASSIVRTRGFNSPLHF. The CDR3 DNA sequence: TGCGCCAGCAGCATCGTTCGCACCCGGGGTTTTAATTCACCCCTCCACTTT.

The V and J genes are TRBV28 and TRBJ1-5; D remains ambiguous. Germline V gene sequence: CDR1 MDHEN, CDR2 SYDVKM. Trimming cost V 2 bases and J 2 bases, with 13 bases left between them. The CDR3 loop spans 16 amino acids. The CDR3 DNA follows: TGTGCCAGCAGTTTAGGCGGGTTGCCGGGCAATCAGCCCCAGCATTTT. Its protein product is CASSLGGLPGNQPQHF.

The chain has TRBV2 and TRBJ2-7; 13 bases line up with TRBD2. Germline V gene lookup returns CDR1 SNHLY and CDR2 FYNNEI. With 9 bases clipped from V and 3 bases from J, the junction kept 11 bases outside the gene matches. This CDR3 is 16 amino acids long. CDR3 residues: CASSPRGTSGNYEQYF. CDR3 bases: TGTGCCAGTTCTCCCCGGGGGACTAGCGGGAACTACGAGCAGTACTTC.

This clone was seen at least ten times. The rearrangement uses TRBV5-6 and TRBJ1-6; D is uncertain. Trimming left V 6 bases short and J 14 bases short, with 6 bases between. Germline V gene data show CDR1 as SGHDT and CDR2 as YYEEEE. The CDR3 has 9 residues. This chain's CDR3 is CASTPTLHF. CDR3 DNA: TGTGCCAGCACCCCAACCCTCCACTTT.

This chain links TRBV10-3 with TRBJ1-1; unclear D gene. V was clipped by 6 bases and J by 9 bases, with 14 bases between them. CDR3 length equals 12 residues. Per germline, CDR1 ENHRY and CDR2 SYGVKD. CDR3 nucleotides: TGTGCCATCAGGGCAGACCCACTGAAAGCTTTCTTT. It codes for CAIRADPLKAFF.

Turning to this clone: The sample carries other DNA sequences with the same CDR3. V is TRBV18 and J is TRBJ2-3, with 8 bases that match TRBD2. V dropped 3 bases and J dropped 1; count of bases not matched to a gene: 6. The CDR3 is 16 amino acids. CDR1 KGHSH and CDR2 LQKENI come from the germline V gene. CDR3 DNA sequence: TGTGCCAGCTCACCCCCCACGGGGGGGGGCACAGATACGCAGTATTTT. Protein: CASSPPTGGGTDTQYF.